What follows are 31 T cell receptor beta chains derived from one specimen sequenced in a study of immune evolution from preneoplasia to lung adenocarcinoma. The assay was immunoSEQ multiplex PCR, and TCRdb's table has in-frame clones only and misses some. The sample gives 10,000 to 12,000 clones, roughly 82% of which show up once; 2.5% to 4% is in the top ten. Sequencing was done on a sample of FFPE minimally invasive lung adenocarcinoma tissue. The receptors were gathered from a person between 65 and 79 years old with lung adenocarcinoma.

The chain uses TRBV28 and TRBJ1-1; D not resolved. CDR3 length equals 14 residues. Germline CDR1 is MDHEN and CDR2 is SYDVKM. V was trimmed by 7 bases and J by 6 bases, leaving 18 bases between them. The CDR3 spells CASTLTPGLAEAFF. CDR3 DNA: TGTGCCAGCACCCTCACCCCAGGTCTCGCTGAAGCTTTCTTT.

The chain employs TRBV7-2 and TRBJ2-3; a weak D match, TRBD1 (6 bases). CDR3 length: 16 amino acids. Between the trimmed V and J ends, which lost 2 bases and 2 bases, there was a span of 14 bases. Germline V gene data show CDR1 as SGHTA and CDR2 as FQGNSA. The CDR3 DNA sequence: TGTGCCAGCAGCTTAAGGGGGTCAGGGTTCACAGATACGCAGTATTTT. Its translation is CASSLRGSGFTDTQYF.

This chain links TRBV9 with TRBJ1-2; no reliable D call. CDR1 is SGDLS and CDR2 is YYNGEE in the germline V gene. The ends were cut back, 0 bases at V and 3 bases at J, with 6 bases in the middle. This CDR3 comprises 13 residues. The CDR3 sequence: CASSVEVDYGYTF. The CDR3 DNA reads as TGTGCCAGCAGCGTAGAGGTCGACTATGGCTACACCTTC.

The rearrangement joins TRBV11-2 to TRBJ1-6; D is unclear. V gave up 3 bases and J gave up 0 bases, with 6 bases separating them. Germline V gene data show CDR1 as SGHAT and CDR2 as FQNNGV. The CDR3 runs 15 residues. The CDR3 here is CASSLISSYNSPLHF. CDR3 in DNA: TGTGCCAGCAGCTTGATTAGCTCCTATAATTCACCCCTCCACTTT.

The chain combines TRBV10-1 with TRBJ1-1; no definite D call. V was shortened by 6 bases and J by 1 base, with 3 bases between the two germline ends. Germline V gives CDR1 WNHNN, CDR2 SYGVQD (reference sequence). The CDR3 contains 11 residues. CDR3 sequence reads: CASRKNTEAFF. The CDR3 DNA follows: TGCGCCAGCAGGAAGAACACTGAAGCTTTCTTT.

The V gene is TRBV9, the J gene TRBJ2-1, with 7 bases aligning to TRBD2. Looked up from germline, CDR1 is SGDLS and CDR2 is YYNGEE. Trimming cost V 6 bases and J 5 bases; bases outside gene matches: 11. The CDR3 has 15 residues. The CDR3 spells CASNPLGGEDNEQFF. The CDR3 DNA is TGTGCCAGCAACCCCTTGGGGGGGGAGGACAATGAGCAGTTCTTC.

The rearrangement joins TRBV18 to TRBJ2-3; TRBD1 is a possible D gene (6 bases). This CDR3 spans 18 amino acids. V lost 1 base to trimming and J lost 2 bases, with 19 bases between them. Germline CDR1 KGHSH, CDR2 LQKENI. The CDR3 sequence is CASSPLVQGPGSTDTQYF. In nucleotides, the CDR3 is TGTGCCAGCTCACCACTGGTACAGGGCCCGGGATCCACAGATACGCAGTATTTT.

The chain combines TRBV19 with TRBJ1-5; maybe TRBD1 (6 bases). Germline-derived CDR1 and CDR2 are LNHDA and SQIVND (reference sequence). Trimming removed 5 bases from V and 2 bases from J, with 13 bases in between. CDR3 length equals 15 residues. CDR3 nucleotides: TGTGCCAGTAGTCGGGGGGCAATTGGCAATCAGCCCCAGCATTTT. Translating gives CASSRGAIGNQPQHF. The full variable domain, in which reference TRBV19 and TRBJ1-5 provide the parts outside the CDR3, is DGGITQSPKYLFRKEGQNVTLSCEQNLNHDAMYWYRQDPGQGLRLIYYSQIVNDFQKGDIAEGYSVSREKKESFPLTVTSAQKNPTAFYLCASSRGAIGNQPQHFGDGTRLSIL.

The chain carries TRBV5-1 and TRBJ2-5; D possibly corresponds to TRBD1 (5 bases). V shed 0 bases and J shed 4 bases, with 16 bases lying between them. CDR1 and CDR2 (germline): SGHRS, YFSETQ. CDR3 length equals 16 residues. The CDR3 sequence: CASSLVPRGGRETQYF. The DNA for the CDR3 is TGCGCCAGCAGCTTGGTTCCTAGGGGCGGACGAGAGACCCAGTACTTC.

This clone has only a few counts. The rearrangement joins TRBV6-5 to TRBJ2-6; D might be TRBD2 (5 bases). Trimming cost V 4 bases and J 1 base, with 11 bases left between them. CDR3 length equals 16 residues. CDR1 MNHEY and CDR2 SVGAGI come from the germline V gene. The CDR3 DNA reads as TGTGCCAGCAGTTTAGGACGGGATTCTGGGGCCAACGTCCTGACTTTC. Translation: CASSLGRDSGANVLTF.

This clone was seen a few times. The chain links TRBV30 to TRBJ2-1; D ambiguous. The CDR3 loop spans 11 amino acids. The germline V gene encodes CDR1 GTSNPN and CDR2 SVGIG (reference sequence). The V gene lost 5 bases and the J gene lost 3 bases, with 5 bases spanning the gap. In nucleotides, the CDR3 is TGTGCCTGGGTCCGCTACAATGAGCAGTTCTTC. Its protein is CAWVRYNEQFF.

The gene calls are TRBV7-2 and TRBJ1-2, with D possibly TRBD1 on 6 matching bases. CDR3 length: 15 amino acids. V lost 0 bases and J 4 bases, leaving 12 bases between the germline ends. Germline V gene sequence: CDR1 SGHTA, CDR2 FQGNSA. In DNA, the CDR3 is TGTGCCAGCAGCTTAGCTCCAGGGGTGCTCTATGGCTACACCTTC. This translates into CASSLAPGVLYGYTF.

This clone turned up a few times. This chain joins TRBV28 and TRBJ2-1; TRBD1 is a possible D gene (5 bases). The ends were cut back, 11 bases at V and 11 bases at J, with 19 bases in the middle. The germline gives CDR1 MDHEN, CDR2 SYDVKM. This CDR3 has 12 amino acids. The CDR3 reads CAVSGVGAQQFF. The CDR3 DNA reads TGTGCCGTATCCGGTGTAGGGGCCCAGCAGTTCTTC.

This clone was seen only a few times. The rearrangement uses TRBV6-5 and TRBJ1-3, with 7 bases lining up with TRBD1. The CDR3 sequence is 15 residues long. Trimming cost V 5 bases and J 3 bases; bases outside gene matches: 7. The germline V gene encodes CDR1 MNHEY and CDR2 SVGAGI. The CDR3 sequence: CASSRTGRNGNTIYF. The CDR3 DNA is TGTGCCAGCAGTCGGACAGGTCGGAATGGAAACACCATATATTTT.

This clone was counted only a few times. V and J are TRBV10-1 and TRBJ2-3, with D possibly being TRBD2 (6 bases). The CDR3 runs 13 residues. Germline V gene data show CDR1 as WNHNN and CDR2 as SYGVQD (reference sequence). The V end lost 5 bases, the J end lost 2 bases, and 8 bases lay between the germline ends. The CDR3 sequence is CASSRGFTDTQYF. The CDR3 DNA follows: TGCGCCAGCAGTCGGGGGTTCACAGATACGCAGTATTTT.

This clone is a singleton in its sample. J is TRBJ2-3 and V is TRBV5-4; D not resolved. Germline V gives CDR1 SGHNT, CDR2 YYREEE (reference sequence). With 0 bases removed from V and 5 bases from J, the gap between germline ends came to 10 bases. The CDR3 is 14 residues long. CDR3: CASSLETFVDTQYF. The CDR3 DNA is TGTGCCAGCAGCTTGGAAACGTTCGTAGATACGCAGTATTTT.

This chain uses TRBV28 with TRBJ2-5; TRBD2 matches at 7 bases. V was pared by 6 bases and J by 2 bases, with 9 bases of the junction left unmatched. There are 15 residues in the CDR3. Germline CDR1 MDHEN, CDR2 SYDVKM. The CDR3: CASSYGGMGQETQYF. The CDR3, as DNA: TGTGCCAGCAGCTACGGGGGGATGGGTCAAGAGACCCAGTACTTC.

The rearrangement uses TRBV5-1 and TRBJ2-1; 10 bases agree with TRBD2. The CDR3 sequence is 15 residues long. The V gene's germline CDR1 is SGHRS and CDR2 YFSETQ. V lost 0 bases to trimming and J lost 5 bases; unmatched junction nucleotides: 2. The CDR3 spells CASSLVAGGHNEQFF. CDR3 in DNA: TGCGCCAGCAGCTTGGTAGCGGGGGGACACAATGAGCAGTTCTTC.

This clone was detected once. CDR3 sequence reads: CASTSAASSTDTQYF. CDR3 DNA: TGCGCCAGCACCTCAGCAGCCTCTAGCACAGATACGCAGTATTTT. The chain combines TRBV5-1 with TRBJ2-3, with no clear D. The V and J ends lost 6 bases and 0 bases respectively, with 14 bases between them. In germline, CDR1 is SGHRS, CDR2 YFSETQ. The CDR3 has 15 residues.

The CDR3 region is CATSRVGLGEQYF. CDR3 in DNA: TGTGCCACCAGCAGAGTTGGCCTCGGCGAGCAGTACTTC. This chain connects TRBV15 to TRBJ2-7; D remains ambiguous. This CDR3 has 13 amino acids. Germline V gene lookup returns CDR1 LNHNV and CDR2 YYDKDF (reference sequence). The V and J ends lost 1 base and 6 bases respectively, with 10 bases between them.

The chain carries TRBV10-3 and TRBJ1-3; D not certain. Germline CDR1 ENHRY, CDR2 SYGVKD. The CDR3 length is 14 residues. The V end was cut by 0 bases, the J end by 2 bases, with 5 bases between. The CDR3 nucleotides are TGTGCCATCAGTGAGTCGATGGCTGGAAACACCATATATTTT. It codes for CAISESMAGNTIYF.

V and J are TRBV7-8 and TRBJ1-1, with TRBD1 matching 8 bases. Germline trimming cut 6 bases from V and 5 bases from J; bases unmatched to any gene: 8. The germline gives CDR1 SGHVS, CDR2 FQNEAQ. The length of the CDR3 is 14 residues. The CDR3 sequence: CASSLAGGWTEAFF. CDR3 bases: TGTGCCAGCAGTTTGGCAGGGGGCTGGACTGAAGCTTTCTTT.

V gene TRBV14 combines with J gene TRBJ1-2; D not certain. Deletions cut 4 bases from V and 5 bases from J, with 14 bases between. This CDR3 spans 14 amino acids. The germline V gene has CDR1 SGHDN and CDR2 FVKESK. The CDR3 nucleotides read TGTGCCAGCAGCCCGAGCCTCAGTGGATATGGCTACACCTTC. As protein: CASSPSLSGYGYTF.

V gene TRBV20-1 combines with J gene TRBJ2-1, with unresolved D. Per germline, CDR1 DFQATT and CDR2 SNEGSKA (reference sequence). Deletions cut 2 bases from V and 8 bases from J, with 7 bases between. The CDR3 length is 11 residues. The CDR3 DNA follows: TGCAGTGCTAGACCCAAAGATGAGCAGTTCTTC. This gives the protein CSARPKDEQFF.

DNA for the CDR3: TGTGCCTTTCAGGGGAATAGCAATCAGCCCCAGCATTTT. Protein sequence: CAFQGNSNQPQHF. V and J are TRBV30 and TRBJ1-5; perhaps TRBD1 as D (6 bases). The CDR3 has 13 amino acids. Trimming left V 7 bases short and J 0 bases short, with 10 bases between. The germline V gene has CDR1 GTSNPN and CDR2 SVGIG (reference sequence).

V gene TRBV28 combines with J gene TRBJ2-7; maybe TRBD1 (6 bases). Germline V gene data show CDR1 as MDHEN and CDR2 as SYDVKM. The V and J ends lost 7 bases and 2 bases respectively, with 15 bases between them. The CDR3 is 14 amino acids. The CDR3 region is CASTGTDRPYEQYF. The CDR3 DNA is TGTGCCAGCACAGGAACGGACAGACCCTACGAGCAGTACTTC.

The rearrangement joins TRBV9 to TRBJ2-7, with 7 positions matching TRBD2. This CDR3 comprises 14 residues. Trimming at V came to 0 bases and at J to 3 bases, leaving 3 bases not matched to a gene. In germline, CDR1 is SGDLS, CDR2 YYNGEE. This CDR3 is CASSVAGLGYEQYF. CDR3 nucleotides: TGTGCCAGCAGCGTAGCAGGACTAGGCTACGAGCAGTACTTC. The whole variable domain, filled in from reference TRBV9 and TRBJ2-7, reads DSGVTQTPKHLITATGQRVTLRCSPRSGDLSVYWYQQSLDQGLQFLIQYYNGEERAKGNILERFSAQQFPDLHSELNLSSLELGDSALYFCASSVAGLGYEQYFGPGTRLTVT.

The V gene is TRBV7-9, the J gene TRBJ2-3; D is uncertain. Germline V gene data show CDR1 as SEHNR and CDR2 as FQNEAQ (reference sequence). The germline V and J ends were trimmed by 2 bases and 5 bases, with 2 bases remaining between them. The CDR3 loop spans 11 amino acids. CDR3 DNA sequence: TGTGCCAGCAGCTTAAAAGATACGCAGTATTTT. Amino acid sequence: CASSLKDTQYF.

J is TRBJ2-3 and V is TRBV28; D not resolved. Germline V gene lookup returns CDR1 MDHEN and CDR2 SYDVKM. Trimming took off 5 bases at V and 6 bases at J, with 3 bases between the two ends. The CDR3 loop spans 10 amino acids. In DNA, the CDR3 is TGTGCCAGCAGTCGCGATACGCAGTATTTT. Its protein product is CASSRDTQYF.

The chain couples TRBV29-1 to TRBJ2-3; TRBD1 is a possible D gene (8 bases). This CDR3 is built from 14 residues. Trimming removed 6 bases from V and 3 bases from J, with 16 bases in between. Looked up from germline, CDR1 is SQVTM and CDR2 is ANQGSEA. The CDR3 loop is CSVADRGGTDTQYF. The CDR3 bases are TGCAGCGTCGCTGACAGGGGAGGGACAGATACGCAGTATTTT.

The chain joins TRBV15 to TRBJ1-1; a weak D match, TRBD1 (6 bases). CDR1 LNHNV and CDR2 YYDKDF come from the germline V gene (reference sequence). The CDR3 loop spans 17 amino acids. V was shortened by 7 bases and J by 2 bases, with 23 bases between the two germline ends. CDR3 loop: CATKAGGAGRGNTEAFF. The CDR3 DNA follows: TGTGCCACCAAGGCGGGGGGGGCGGGACGGGGCAACACTGAAGCTTTCTTT.